A single count supports the clone carrying this T cell receptor beta chain. The sample belongs to a study of PD-1 blockade in classical Hodgkin lymphoma. Profiling relied on immunoSEQ multiplex PCR, and the TCRdb table lists in-frame clones only, not all of them. Altogether 37,000 or so clones are present, 80% to 90% being singletons, with the ten largest covering 7% to 9%. Patients all relapsed after autologous stem cell transplantation, and there was variation in brentuximab vedotin exposure. Losses at the gene ends were 0 bases for V and 8 bases for J; bases not matched to a gene: 6. The CDR3 sequence is 15 residues long. CDR1 and CDR2 (germline): MDHEN, SYDVKM.

This receptor was taken from a human donor with classical Hodgkin lymphoma. The chain uses TRBV28 and TRBJ1-4; 7 nucleotides align to TRBD1. The starting material was peripheral blood mononuclear cells (PBMCs), obtained before the second cycle of nivolumab. The chain's CDR3 is CASSLWGQLKEKLFF. As DNA, the CDR3 is TGTGCCAGCAGTTTATGGGGACAGCTGAAGGAAAAACTGTTTTTT.